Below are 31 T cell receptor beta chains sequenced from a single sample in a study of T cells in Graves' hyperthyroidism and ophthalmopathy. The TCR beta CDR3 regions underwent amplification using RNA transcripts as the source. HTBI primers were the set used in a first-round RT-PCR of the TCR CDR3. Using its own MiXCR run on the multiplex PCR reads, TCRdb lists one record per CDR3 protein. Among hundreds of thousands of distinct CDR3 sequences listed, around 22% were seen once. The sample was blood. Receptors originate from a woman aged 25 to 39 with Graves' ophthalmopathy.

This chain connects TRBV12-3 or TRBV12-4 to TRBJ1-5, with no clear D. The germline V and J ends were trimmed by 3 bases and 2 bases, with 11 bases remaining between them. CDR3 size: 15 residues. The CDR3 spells CASSFRPDGNQPQHF. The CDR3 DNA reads TGTGCCAGCAGTTTCAGGCCTGACGGCAATCAGCCCCAGCATTTT.

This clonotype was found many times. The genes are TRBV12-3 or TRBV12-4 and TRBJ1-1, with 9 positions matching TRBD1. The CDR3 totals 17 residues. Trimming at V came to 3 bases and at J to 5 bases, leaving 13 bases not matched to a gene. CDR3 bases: TGTGCCAGCAGTTTCGCTCTGCTCCGGGACAGGGAAACTGAAGCTTTCTTT. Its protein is CASSFALLRDRETEAFF.

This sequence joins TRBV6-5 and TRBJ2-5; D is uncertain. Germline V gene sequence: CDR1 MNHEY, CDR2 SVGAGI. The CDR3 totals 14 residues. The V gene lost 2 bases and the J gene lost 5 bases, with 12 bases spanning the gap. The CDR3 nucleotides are TGTGCCAGCAGTTACCCTCCTCCCCAGGAGACCCAGTACTTC. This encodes CASSYPPPQETQYF.

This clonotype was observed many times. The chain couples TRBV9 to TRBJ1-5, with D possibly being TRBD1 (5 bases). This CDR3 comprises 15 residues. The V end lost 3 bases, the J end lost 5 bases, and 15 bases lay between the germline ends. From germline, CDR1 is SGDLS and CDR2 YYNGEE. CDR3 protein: CASSATGVVDQPQHF. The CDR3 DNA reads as TGTGCCAGCAGCGCCACGGGGGTGGTGGATCAGCCCCAGCATTTT.

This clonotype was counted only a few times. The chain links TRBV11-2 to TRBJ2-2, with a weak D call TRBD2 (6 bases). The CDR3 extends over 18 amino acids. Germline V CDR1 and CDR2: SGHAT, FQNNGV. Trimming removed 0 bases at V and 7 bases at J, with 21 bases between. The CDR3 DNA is TGTGCCAGCAGCTTAGATAAGTTTGGCAGGAGGGAACGCGGGGAGCTGTTTTTT. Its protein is CASSLDKFGRRERGELFF. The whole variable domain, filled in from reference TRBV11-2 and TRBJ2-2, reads EAGVAQSPRYKIIEKRQSVAFWCNPISGHATLYWYQQILGQGPKLLIQFQNNGVVDDSQLPKDRFSAERLKGVDSTLKIQPAKLEDSAVYLCASSLDKFGRRERGELFFGEGSRLTVL.

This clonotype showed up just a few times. The CDR3 loop reads CASSRLSGQIAEQYF. For the CDR3, the DNA is TGCGCCAGCAGTCGCTTATCGGGACAGATTGCCGAGCAGTACTTC. The chain combines TRBV5-1 with TRBJ2-7, with 7 bases fitting TRBD1. This CDR3 has 15 residues. V gave up 5 bases and J gave up 6 bases; unmatched junction bases: 14. Germline CDR1 and CDR2: SGHRS and YFSETQ.

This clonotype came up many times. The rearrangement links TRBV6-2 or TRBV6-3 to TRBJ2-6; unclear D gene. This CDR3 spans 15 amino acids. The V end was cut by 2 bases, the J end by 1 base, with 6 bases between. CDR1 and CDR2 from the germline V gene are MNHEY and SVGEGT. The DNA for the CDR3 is TGTGCCAGCAGTTACGCCGGTTCTGGGGCCAACGTCCTGACTTTC. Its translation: CASSYAGSGANVLTF.

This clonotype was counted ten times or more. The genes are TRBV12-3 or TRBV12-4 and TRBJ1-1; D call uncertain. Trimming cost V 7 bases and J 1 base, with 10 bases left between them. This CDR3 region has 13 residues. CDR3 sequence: CASTIYGNTEAFF. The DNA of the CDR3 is TGTGCCAGCACCATCTACGGGAACACTGAAGCTTTCTTT.

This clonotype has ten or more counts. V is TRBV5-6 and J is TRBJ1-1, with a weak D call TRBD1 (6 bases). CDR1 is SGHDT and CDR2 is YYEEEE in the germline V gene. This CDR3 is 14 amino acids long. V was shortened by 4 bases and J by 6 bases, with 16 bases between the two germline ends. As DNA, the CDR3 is TGTGCCAGCAGCCCCTACAGGGACAAGGCTGAAGCTTTCTTT. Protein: CASSPYRDKAEAFF.

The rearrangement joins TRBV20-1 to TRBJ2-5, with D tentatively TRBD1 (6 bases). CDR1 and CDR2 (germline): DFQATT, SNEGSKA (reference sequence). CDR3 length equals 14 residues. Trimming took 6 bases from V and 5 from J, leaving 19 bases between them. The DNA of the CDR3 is TGCAGTGCACATATTACAGGGCTAGGGGAGACCCAGTACTTC. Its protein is CSAHITGLGETQYF.

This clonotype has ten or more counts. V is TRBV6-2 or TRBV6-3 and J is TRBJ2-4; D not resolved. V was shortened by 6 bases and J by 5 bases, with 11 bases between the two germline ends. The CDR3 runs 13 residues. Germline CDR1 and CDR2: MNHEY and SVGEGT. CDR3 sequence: CASRPSPQNIQYF. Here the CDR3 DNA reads TGTGCCAGCAGGCCCAGCCCCCAAAACATTCAGTACTTC.

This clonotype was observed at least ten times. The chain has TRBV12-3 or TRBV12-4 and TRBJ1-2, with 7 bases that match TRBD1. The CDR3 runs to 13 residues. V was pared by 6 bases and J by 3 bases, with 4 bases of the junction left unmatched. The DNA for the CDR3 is TGTGCCAGCAGCTATGACAGGGACTATGGCTACACCTTC. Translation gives CASSYDRDYGYTF.

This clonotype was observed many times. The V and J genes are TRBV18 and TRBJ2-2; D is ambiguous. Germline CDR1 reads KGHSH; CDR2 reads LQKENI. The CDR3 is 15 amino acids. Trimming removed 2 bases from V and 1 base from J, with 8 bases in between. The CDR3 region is CASSPTTQNTGELFF. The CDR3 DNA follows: TGTGCCAGCTCACCAACGACCCAGAACACCGGGGAGCTGTTTTTT.

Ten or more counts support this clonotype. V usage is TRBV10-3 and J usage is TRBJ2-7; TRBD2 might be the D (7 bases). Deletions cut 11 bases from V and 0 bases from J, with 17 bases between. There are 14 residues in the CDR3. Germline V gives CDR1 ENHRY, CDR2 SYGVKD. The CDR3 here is CAVGGAPSSYEQYF. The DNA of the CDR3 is TGTGCCGTGGGGGGGGCCCCGAGCTCCTACGAGCAGTACTTC.

As DNA, the CDR3 is TGTGCCAGCAGTCCCGAACAAAACTATGGCTACACCTTC. The encoded protein is CASSPEQNYGYTF. The chain recombines TRBV12-3 or TRBV12-4 with TRBJ1-2; D not certain. V was cut by 5 bases and J by 2 bases, with 9 bases left in between. This CDR3 is built from 13 residues.

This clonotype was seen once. In nucleotides, the CDR3 is TGTGCCAGCAGTTTAACACTTAGCCGGGACTTCTACGAGCAGTACTTC. Amino acid sequence: CASSLTLSRDFYEQYF. The chain links TRBV12-3 or TRBV12-4 to TRBJ2-7, with D possibly matching TRBD2 (6 bases). Trimming took off 2 bases at V and 3 bases at J, with 17 bases between the two ends. The CDR3 sequence is 16 residues long.

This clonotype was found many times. CDR3 DNA sequence: TGTGCCAGCAGAGCGCAAGAGACCCAGTACTTC. Translated: CASRAQETQYF. V gene TRBV7-2 combines with J gene TRBJ2-5, with D unclear. In germline, CDR1 is SGHTA, CDR2 FQGNSA. Between the trimmed V and J ends, which lost 6 bases and 2 bases, there was a span of 4 bases. This CDR3 contains 11 residues.

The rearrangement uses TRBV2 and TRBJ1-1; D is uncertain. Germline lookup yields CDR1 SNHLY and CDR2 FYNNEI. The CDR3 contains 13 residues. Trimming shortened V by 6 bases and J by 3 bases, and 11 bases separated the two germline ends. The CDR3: CASRWYLDTEAFF. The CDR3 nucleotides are TGTGCCAGCAGGTGGTATTTGGACACTGAAGCTTTCTTT.

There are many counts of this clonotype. This CDR3 is CASSSSRDGKMNTEAFF. The CDR3 DNA is TGTGCCAGCAGCTCGAGCCGGGACGGAAAAATGAACACTGAAGCTTTCTTT. V is TRBV7-8 and J is TRBJ1-1, with D tentatively TRBD1 (5 bases). The CDR3 is made up of 17 amino acids. Germline V gene lookup returns CDR1 SGHVS and CDR2 FQNEAQ. The V gene lost 4 bases and the J gene lost 0 bases, with 18 bases spanning the gap.

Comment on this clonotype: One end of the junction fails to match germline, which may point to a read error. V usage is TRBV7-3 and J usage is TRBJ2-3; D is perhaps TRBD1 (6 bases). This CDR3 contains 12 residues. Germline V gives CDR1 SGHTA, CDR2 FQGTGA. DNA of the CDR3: TGTGGCAGCAGCTTCAGGGGAGATACGCAGTATTTT. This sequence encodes CGSSFRGDTQYF.

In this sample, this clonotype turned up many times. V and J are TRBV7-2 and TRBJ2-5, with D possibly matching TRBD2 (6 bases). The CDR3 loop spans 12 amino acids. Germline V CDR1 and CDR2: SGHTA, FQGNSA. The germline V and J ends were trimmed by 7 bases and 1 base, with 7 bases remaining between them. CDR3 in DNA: TGTGCCAGCAACGGGGGCCAAGAGACCCAGTACTTC. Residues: CASNGGQETQYF.

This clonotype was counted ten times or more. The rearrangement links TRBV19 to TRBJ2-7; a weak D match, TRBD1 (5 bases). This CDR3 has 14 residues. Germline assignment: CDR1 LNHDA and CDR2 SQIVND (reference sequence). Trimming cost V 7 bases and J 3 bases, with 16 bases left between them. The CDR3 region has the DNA TGTGCCAGTACCTCGGACACCCAAAACTACGAGCAGTACTTC. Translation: CASTSDTQNYEQYF.

CDR3 nucleotides: TGTGCCAGCAGGGACGGGACAGCCTTTGACCGGGAAGCTTTCTTT. The encoded protein is CASRDGTAFDREAFF. The V gene is TRBV6-1, the J gene TRBJ1-1, with 7 bases fitting TRBD1. V trimming: 6 bases; J trimming: 8 bases; junction bases outside the gene matches: 15. In germline, CDR1 is MNHNS, CDR2 SASEGT. This CDR3 region has 15 residues.

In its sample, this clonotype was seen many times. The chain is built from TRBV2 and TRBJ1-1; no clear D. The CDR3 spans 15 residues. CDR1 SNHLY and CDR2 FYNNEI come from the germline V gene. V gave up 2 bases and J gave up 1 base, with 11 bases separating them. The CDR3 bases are TGTGCCAGCAGTGAATGGGGAAGTGGGAACACTGAAGCTTTCTTT. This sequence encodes CASSEWGSGNTEAFF.

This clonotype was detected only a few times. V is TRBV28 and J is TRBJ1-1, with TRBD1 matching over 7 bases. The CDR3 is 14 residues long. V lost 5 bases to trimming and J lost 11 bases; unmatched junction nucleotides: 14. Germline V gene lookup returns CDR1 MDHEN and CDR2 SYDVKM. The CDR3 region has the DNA TGTGCCAGCAGTCCGACAATAAGACAGGGTAGGGCTTTCTTT. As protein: CASSPTIRQGRAFF.

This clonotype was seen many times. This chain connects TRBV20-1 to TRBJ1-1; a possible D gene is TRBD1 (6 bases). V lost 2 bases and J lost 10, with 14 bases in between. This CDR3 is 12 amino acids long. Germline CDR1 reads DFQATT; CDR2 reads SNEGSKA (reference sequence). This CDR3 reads CSARPGQTGAFF. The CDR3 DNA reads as TGCAGTGCTAGACCTGGACAGACCGGAGCTTTCTTT.

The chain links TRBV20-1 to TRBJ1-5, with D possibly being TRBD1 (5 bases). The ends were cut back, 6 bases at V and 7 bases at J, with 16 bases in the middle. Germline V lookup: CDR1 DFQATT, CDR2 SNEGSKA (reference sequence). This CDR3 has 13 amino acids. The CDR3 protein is CSAQWQGGQPQHF. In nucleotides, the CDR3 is TGCAGTGCCCAGTGGCAGGGCGGGCAGCCCCAGCATTTT.

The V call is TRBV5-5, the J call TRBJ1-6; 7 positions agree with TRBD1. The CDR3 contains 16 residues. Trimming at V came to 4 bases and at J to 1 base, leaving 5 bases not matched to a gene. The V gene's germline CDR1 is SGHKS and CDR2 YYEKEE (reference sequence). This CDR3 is CASSRTGGSYNSPLHF. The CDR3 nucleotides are TGTGCCAGCAGCCGGACAGGCGGATCCTATAATTCACCCCTCCACTTT.

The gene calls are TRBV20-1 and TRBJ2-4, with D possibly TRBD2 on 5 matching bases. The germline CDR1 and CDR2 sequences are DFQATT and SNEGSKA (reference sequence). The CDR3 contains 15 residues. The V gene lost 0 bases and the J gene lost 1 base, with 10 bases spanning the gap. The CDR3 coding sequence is TGCAGTGCTAGAGATAACGGGGAGGCCAAAAACATTCAGTACTTC. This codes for CSARDNGEAKNIQYF.

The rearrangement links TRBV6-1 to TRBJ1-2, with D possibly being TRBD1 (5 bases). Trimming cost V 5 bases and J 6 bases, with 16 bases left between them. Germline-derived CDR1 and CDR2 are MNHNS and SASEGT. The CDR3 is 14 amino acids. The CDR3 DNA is TGTGCCAGCAGTCAACGGGACGGACGAGATGGCTACACCTTC. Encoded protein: CASSQRDGRDGYTF.

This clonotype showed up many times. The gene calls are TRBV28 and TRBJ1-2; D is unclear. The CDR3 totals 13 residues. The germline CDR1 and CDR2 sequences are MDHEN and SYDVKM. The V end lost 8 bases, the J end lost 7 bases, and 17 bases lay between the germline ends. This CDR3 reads CASRDNLGTGYTF. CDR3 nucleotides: TGTGCCAGCCGAGATAACCTTGGCACTGGCTACACCTTC.